Below, 19 T cell receptor beta chains from the same sample are listed, as sequenced in a study of patients and donors after allogeneic stem cell transplantation. In TCRdb, the RT-PCR reads were re-called with MiXCR into one record per CDR3 protein. Among some 90,000 distinct CDR3 sequences listed, approximately 49% were seen once. The source material was blood, either unsorted or a sorted T cell fraction (not recorded which). These receptor sequences come from a human donor who was either an allogeneic HSCT recipient or a stem cell or donor lymphocyte infusion donor (not recorded which). It is not recorded whose cells these are; they may come from a transplant donor.

V is TRBV7-2 and J is TRBJ1-3; tentative D call: TRBD1 (5 bases). V dropped 7 bases and J dropped 4 bases, with 14 bases sitting between them. CDR3 size: 14 residues. The germline V gene has CDR1 SGHTA and CDR2 FQGNSA. The CDR3 DNA sequence: TGTGCCAGCACCAAAGCAGGGTCCGGAAACACCATATATTTT. Translating it yields CASTKAGSGNTIYF. The full variable domain, with the rest looked up from reference TRBV7-2 and TRBJ1-3, is GAGVSQSPSNKVTEKGKDVELRCDPISGHTALYWYRQSLGQGLEFLIYFQGNSAPDKSGLPSDRFSAERTGGSVSTLTIQRTQQEDSAVYLCASTKAGSGNTIYFGEGSWLTVV.

This chain uses TRBV5-1 with TRBJ1-6; 7 nucleotides line up with TRBD1. The CDR3 covers 16 residues. Germline V gives CDR1 SGHRS, CDR2 YFSETQ. Trimming took 0 bases from V and 11 from J; bases not matched to a gene: 11. DNA for the CDR3: TGCGCCAGCAGCTTGGAGTTGGGACAGCATACGGCACCCCTCCACTTT. Encoded protein: CASSLELGQHTAPLHF.

J is TRBJ1-5 and V is TRBV12-5, with D uncertain. The CDR3 runs to 13 residues. The V end was cut by 0 bases, the J end by 7 bases, with 7 bases between. Per germline, CDR1 LGHNT and CDR2 FRNRAP. CDR3 sequence: CASGLVFGQPQHF. The CDR3 coding sequence is TGTGCTAGTGGTTTGGTATTTGGCCAGCCCCAGCATTTT.

The chain employs TRBV4-1 and TRBJ1-6; a possible D gene is TRBD1 (5 bases). CDR3 size: 16 residues. The germline V gene has CDR1 MGHRA and CDR2 YSYEKL. V dropped 0 bases and J dropped 4 bases, with 10 bases sitting between them. CDR3 coding DNA: TGCGCCAGCAGCCAAGATGGGGCGCGGTATAATTCACCCCTCCACTTT. Protein product: CASSQDGARYNSPLHF.

This clonotype appeared a few times. The chain links TRBV28 to TRBJ1-1; 8 bases map to TRBD1. Looked up from germline, CDR1 is MDHEN and CDR2 is SYDVKM. J lost 4 bases, V lost 6 bases, and 7 bases had no gene match. This CDR3 has 14 amino acids. For the CDR3, the DNA is TGTGCCAGCAGCACGACAGGGGTGAGCACTGAAGCTTTCTTT. This codes for CASSTTGVSTEAFF.

V is TRBV20-1 and J is TRBJ1-1; 10 bases fit TRBD1. From germline, CDR1 is DFQATT and CDR2 SNEGSKA (reference sequence). Germline trimming cut 6 bases from V and 8 bases from J; bases unmatched to any gene: 3. The CDR3 sequence is 11 residues long. CDR3 amino acids: CSARGQGEAFF. CDR3 nucleotide sequence: TGCAGTGCCCGGGGACAGGGGGAAGCTTTCTTT.

The chain combines TRBV12-3 or TRBV12-4 with TRBJ1-4, with D maybe TRBD1 (5 bases). V lost 6 bases, J lost 12 bases, and 17 bases lay in between. There are 13 residues in the CDR3. As DNA, the CDR3 is TGTGCCAGCAGCCTTGGGACCGCTTTTCAACTGTTTTTT. This sequence encodes CASSLGTAFQLFF.

The chain combines TRBV7-8 with TRBJ2-1, with 8 nucleotides matching TRBD2. The germline V gene has CDR1 SGHVS and CDR2 FQNEAQ. The CDR3 covers 16 residues. V shed 4 bases and J 4 bases; nucleotides not matched to a gene: 9. The CDR3 loop is CASSSLAGGGYNEQFF. The CDR3 nucleotides read TGTGCCAGCAGCTCCCTGGCGGGAGGAGGATACAATGAGCAGTTCTTC.

The chain carries TRBV20-1 and TRBJ1-2, with 8 bases that match TRBD1. Germline CDR1 DFQATT, CDR2 SNEGSKA (reference sequence). This CDR3 region has 14 residues. V shed 5 bases and J 4 bases; nucleotides not matched to a gene: 9. The DNA of the CDR3 is TGCAGTGCTCGCATGACAGGGGAAGGCTATGGCTACACCTTC. Amino acids: CSARMTGEGYGYTF.

The chain combines TRBV12-3 or TRBV12-4 with TRBJ1-5; 8 positions match TRBD1. J gave up 2 bases and V 6 bases, and 9 bases lay outside the gene matches. The CDR3 spans 16 residues. The DNA for the CDR3 is TGTGCCAGCAGGCCATCGACAGGGGTTGGCAATCAGCCCCAGCATTTT. Amino acid sequence: CASRPSTGVGNQPQHF.

The V gene is TRBV7-3, the J gene TRBJ1-1; tentative D call: TRBD1 (5 bases). The CDR3 is made up of 14 amino acids. The V gene's germline CDR1 is SGHTA and CDR2 FQGTGA. With 3 bases removed from V and 0 bases from J, the gap between germline ends came to 8 bases. CDR3: CASSLDNLNTEAFF. The DNA for the CDR3 is TGTGCCAGCAGCTTGGACAACCTGAACACTGAAGCTTTCTTT.

The gene calls are TRBV27 and TRBJ1-2; TRBD1 is a possible D gene (6 bases). The germline V and J ends were trimmed by 0 bases and 7 bases, with 12 bases remaining between them. The CDR3 loop spans 14 amino acids. The germline CDR1 and CDR2 sequences are MNHEY and SMNVEV (reference sequence). CDR3 in DNA: TGTGCCAGCAGTTTATCGGGAGGGGGACGTGGCTACACCTTC. It specifies CASSLSGGGRGYTF.

The V call is TRBV6-5, the J call TRBJ1-2; 7 nucleotides line up with TRBD1. Germline CDR1 and CDR2: MNHEY and SVGAGI. Trimming at V came to 2 bases and at J to 2 bases, leaving 5 bases not matched to a gene. This CDR3 region has 15 residues. CDR3: CASSYGTGDNYGYTF. In DNA, the CDR3 is TGTGCCAGCAGTTACGGTACAGGGGACAACTATGGCTACACCTTC.

This clonotype came up a few times. The chain has TRBV6-5 and TRBJ1-1, with TRBD1 as a possible D gene (5 bases). CDR3 length: 15 residues. The V gene lost 6 bases and the J gene lost 1 base, with 15 bases spanning the gap. Germline V CDR1 and CDR2: MNHEY, SVGAGI. The CDR3 loop is CASSWGGGRNTEAFF. CDR3 sequence (DNA): TGTGCCAGCAGCTGGGGCGGGGGAAGGAACACTGAAGCTTTCTTT.

This chain connects TRBV7-9 to TRBJ1-5; no clear D gene. The CDR3 sequence is 12 residues long. Trimming removed 1 base from V and 13 bases from J, with 11 bases in between. CDR1 and CDR2 from the germline V gene are SEHNR and FQNEAQ (reference sequence). CDR3 sequence reads: CASSLDVTGQHF. The DNA for the CDR3 is TGTGCCAGCAGCTTAGATGTTACCGGGCAGCATTTT.

The sample holds a few counts of this clonotype. The chain carries TRBV5-1 and TRBJ1-1, with 8 bases that match TRBD1. The CDR3 is made up of 15 amino acids. Germline lookup yields CDR1 SGHRS and CDR2 YFSETQ. V gave up 2 bases and J gave up 0 bases; unmatched junction bases: 3. CDR3 region: CASSFQGAMNTEAFF. CDR3 bases: TGCGCCAGCAGCTTTCAGGGGGCTATGAACACTGAAGCTTTCTTT.

The CDR3 nucleotides read TGCGCCAGCAGCCCAGGACCCCTGAGGATGCCCCAGCATTTT. Its protein product is CASSPGPLRMPQHF. This chain links TRBV5-1 with TRBJ1-5, with D unclear. The V and J ends lost 4 bases and 9 bases respectively, with 17 bases between them. The CDR3 contains 14 residues. Germline CDR1 and CDR2: SGHRS and YFSETQ. Based on the CDR3 plus reference TRBV5-1 and TRBJ1-5, the full variable domain is KAGVTQTPRYLIKTRGQQVTLSCSPISGHRSVSWYQQTPGQGLQFLFEYFSETQRNKGNFPGRFSGRQFSNSRSEMNVSTLELGDSALYLCASSPGPLRMPQHFGDGTRLSIL.

The rearrangement uses TRBV12-3 or TRBV12-4 and TRBJ1-1, with no clear D. The CDR3 totals 13 residues. V was cut by 7 bases and J by 5 bases, with 14 bases left in between. The CDR3 spells CASTSERRTEAFF. In DNA, the CDR3 is TGTGCCAGCACCTCGGAAAGGAGAACTGAAGCTTTCTTT.

The rearrangement joins TRBV15 to TRBJ2-1; D not certain. CDR3 length: 14 amino acids. CDR1 and CDR2 from the germline V gene are LNHNV and YYDKDF (reference sequence). Trimming removed 1 base at V and 8 bases at J, with 12 bases between. CDR3: CATSRVAIGDEQFF. The CDR3 DNA is TGTGCCACCAGCAGAGTGGCCATTGGCGATGAGCAGTTCTTC.